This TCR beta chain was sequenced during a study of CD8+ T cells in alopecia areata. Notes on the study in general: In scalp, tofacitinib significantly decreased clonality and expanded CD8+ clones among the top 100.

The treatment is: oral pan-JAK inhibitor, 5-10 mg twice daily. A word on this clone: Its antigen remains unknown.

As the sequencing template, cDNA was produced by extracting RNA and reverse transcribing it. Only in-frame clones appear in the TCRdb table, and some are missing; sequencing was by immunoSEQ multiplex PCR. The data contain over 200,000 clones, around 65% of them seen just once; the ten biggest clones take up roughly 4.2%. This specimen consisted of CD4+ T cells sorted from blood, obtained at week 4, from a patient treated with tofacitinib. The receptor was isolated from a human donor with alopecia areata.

The CDR3: CAISPGQGAYEQYF. CDR3 DNA: TGTGCCATCAGTCCGGGACAGGGGGCTTACGAGCAGTACTTC. The chain couples TRBV10-3 to TRBJ2-7, with TRBD1 matching 12 bases. CDR1 and CDR2 from the germline V gene are ENHRY and SYGVKD. The CDR3 runs to 14 residues. V shed 5 bases and J 4 bases; nucleotides not matched to a gene: 3.